Below are 23 T cell receptor beta chains sequenced from a single sample in a study of blood T cell repertoires in COVID-19. The protocol was immunoSEQ multiplex PCR, while the TCRdb copy is restricted to in-frame clones and leaves out a portion. The profile shows more than 60,000 clones, about nine tenths of them singletons. Sequenced: peripheral blood. The receptors here all came from a man between 45 and 60 years old with active COVID-19.

The rearrangement uses TRBV20-1 and TRBJ2-1; possible D gene TRBD2, 6 bases. The length of the CDR3 is 12 residues. Germline V gene lookup returns CDR1 DFQATT and CDR2 SNEGSKA (reference sequence). Trimming removed 3 bases at V and 10 bases at J, with 13 bases between. DNA of the CDR3: TGCAGTGCTAGTCCCCGACTAGACGAGCAGTTCTTC. Translated: CSASPRLDEQFF.

V and J are TRBV3-1 (or the pseudogene TRBV3-2) and TRBJ1-6, with D tentatively TRBD1 (5 bases). Germline V gene data show CDR1 as LGHDT and CDR2 as YNNKEL (reference sequence). This CDR3 spans 14 amino acids. With 4 bases removed from V and 8 bases from J, the gap between germline ends came to 12 bases. Here the CDR3 DNA reads TGTGCCAGCAGCCCACAGGAGGGCCATTCACCCCTCCACTTT. Protein: CASSPQEGHSPLHF.

The rearrangement joins TRBV6-4 to TRBJ2-1; tentatively, D is TRBD1 (5 bases). Between the trimmed V and J ends, which lost 4 bases and 0 bases, there was a span of 7 bases. The CDR3 totals 14 residues. CDR1 is MRHNA and CDR2 is SNTAGT in the germline V gene. The CDR3 protein is CASSGDSSYNEQFF. The CDR3 region has the DNA TGTGCCAGCAGTGGAGACAGCTCCTACAATGAGCAGTTCTTC.

The chain combines TRBV4-3 with TRBJ2-1, with 8 bases fitting TRBD2. Germline V lookup: CDR1 LGHNA, CDR2 YSLEER. V was pared by 0 bases and J by 5 bases, with 3 bases of the junction left unmatched. This CDR3 contains 15 residues. CDR3 loop: CASSQEGTRNNEQFF. CDR3 bases: TGCGCCAGCAGCCAAGAGGGGACTAGGAACAATGAGCAGTTCTTC.

This clone was counted a single time. The gene calls are TRBV7-9 and TRBJ2-1, with 12 bases matching TRBD2. The CDR3 length is 15 residues. Germline V gene lookup returns CDR1 SEHNR and CDR2 FQNEAQ (reference sequence). With V trimmed by 5 bases and J by 8 bases, 7 bases remained unmatched. CDR3 nucleotides: TGTGCCAGCAGCATCCTAGCGGGGGGGCCTGATGAGCAGTTCTTC. Its protein product is CASSILAGGPDEQFF.

This chain joins TRBV6-2 or TRBV6-3 and TRBJ2-1, with D perhaps matching TRBD1 (5 bases). The germline V and J ends were trimmed by 6 bases and 3 bases, with 15 bases remaining between them. Germline lookup yields CDR1 MNHEY and CDR2 SVGEGT. The CDR3 covers 15 residues. The CDR3 region is CASSNRRGFYNEQFF. The CDR3 nucleotides are TGTGCCAGCAGCAATCGAAGGGGTTTCTACAATGAGCAGTTCTTC.

The V and J genes are TRBV11-2 and TRBJ1-1; D remains ambiguous. Trimming left V 7 bases short and J 3 bases short, with 18 bases between. Germline assignment: CDR1 SGHAT and CDR2 FQNNGV. CDR3 length: 15 residues. Written as DNA, the CDR3 is TGTGCCAGCAACCTGGCGGGGTTCGGGGACACTGAAGCTTTCTTT. The encoded protein is CASNLAGFGDTEAFF.

The CDR3 DNA reads TGCGCCAGCAGCTTCGAGGGTGGCAATCAGCCCCAGCATTTT. Encoded protein: CASSFEGGNQPQHF. The chain combines TRBV5-1 with TRBJ1-5; no definite D call. This CDR3 region has 14 residues. Per germline, CDR1 SGHRS and CDR2 YFSETQ. With 2 bases removed from V and 2 bases from J, the gap between germline ends came to 8 bases.

V is TRBV7-6 and J is TRBJ1-1; weak D call: TRBD1 (6 bases). V lost 5 bases and J 10 bases, leaving 14 bases between the germline ends. The CDR3 loop spans 12 amino acids. The germline V gene has CDR1 SGHVS and CDR2 FNYEAQ. This CDR3 is CASSGGGSPAFF. CDR3 coding DNA: TGTGCCAGCAGCGGGGGCGGGAGCCCAGCTTTCTTT. The complete variable domain, with remaining parts taken from reference TRBV7-6 and TRBJ1-1, reads GAGVSQSPRYKVTKRGQDVALRCDPISGHVSLYWYRQALGQGPEFLTYFNYEAQQDKSGLPNDRFSAERPEGSISTLTIQRTEQRDSAMYRCASSGGGSPAFFGQGTRLTVV.

This clone has a single count. The chain has TRBV6-5 and TRBJ1-2, with TRBD1 matching over 7 bases. The junction had 3 bases not matched to a gene; V was cut back by 5 bases and J by 3 bases. CDR3 length equals 13 residues. Germline-derived CDR1 and CDR2 are MNHEY and SVGAGI. In DNA form, the CDR3 reads TGTGCCAGCAGTCACGGGACAGACTATGGCTACACCTTC. As protein: CASSHGTDYGYTF.

The V gene is TRBV12-5, the J gene TRBJ2-7; D is possibly TRBD1 (5 bases). Germline assignment: CDR1 LGHNT and CDR2 FRNRAP. V was clipped by 1 base and J by 3 bases, with 19 bases between them. The CDR3 length is 17 residues. CDR3 residues: CASGLGAQGRFYYEQYF. In nucleotides, the CDR3 is TGTGCTAGTGGTTTGGGGGCCCAGGGAAGGTTCTACTACGAGCAGTACTTC.

This chain joins TRBV4-3 and TRBJ1-2; TRBD1 matches 9 bases. Germline V gene sequence: CDR1 LGHNA, CDR2 YSLEER. This CDR3 has 15 amino acids. J lost 5 bases, V lost 3 bases, and 7 bases had no gene match. The CDR3 nucleotides read TGCGCCAGCAGCCAGGGGACAGGGTTGCCATATGGCTACACCTTC. Protein sequence: CASSQGTGLPYGYTF.

The rearrangement joins TRBV18 to TRBJ2-1, with 8 bases that match TRBD2. The CDR3 contains 14 residues. Germline V gene data show CDR1 as KGHSH and CDR2 as LQKENI. V trimming: 5 bases; J trimming: 6 bases; junction bases outside the gene matches: 6. The CDR3 loop is CASSNSGAGNEQFF. CDR3 in DNA: TGTGCCAGCTCAAATAGCGGGGCAGGCAATGAGCAGTTCTTC.

The sample holds a few counts of this clone. The chain employs TRBV11-2 and TRBJ2-7; TRBD2 is a possible D gene (5 bases). The CDR3 consists of 16 residues. Per germline, CDR1 SGHAT and CDR2 FQNNGV. V lost 1 base, J lost 3 bases, and 16 bases lay in between. CDR3 protein: CASSLVASSQGYEQYF. The CDR3 DNA follows: TGTGCCAGCAGCTTAGTAGCGTCTTCTCAAGGCTACGAGCAGTACTTC.

The gene calls are TRBV5-1 and TRBJ2-1; 7 bases agree with TRBD2. J lost 10 bases, V lost 4 bases, and 17 bases had no gene match. CDR3 length equals 16 residues. Germline V gene sequence: CDR1 SGHRS, CDR2 YFSETQ. The DNA for the CDR3 is TGCGCCAGCAGCCCGCAAGCGGGATCGGGATCAGTCGAGCAGTTCTTC. Translated: CASSPQAGSGSVEQFF.

V usage is TRBV11-2 and J usage is TRBJ1-5, with D unresolved. Germline CDR1 reads SGHAT; CDR2 reads FQNNGV. This CDR3 region has 11 residues. With 4 bases removed from V and 7 bases from J, the gap between germline ends came to 5 bases. Written as DNA, the CDR3 is TGTGCCAGCAGCTCCAGACAGCCCCAGCATTTT. Translated, it gives CASSSRQPQHF. The full variable domain, rest sourced from reference TRBV11-2 and TRBJ1-5, is EAGVAQSPRYKIIEKRQSVAFWCNPISGHATLYWYQQILGQGPKLLIQFQNNGVVDDSQLPKDRFSAERLKGVDSTLKIQPAKLEDSAVYLCASSSRQPQHFGDGTRLSIL.

The chain is built from TRBV7-6 and TRBJ2-5, with 14 positions matching TRBD2. Per germline, CDR1 SGHVS and CDR2 FNYEAQ. The CDR3 totals 16 residues. Unmatched junction bases numbered 3, after V lost 3 bases and J lost 3 bases. The CDR3 is CASSFRLAGGEETQYF. In nucleotides, the CDR3 is TGTGCCAGCAGCTTTAGACTAGCGGGGGGGGAAGAGACCCAGTACTTC.

The V call is TRBV7-9, the J call TRBJ2-5, with a possible D match to TRBD1 (6 bases). Germline V gene data show CDR1 as SEHNR and CDR2 as FQNEAQ (reference sequence). This CDR3 is 12 amino acids long. The V end was cut by 10 bases, the J end by 1 base, with 10 bases between. The CDR3, as DNA: TGTGCCATAGGACAGCCCCAAGAGACCCAGTACTTC. Translated, it gives CAIGQPQETQYF.

The chain carries TRBV27 and TRBJ2-3; 8 positions agree with TRBD1. CDR1 and CDR2 (germline): MNHEY, SMNVEV (reference sequence). This CDR3 contains 15 residues. J was trimmed by 4 bases and V by 2 bases; bases with no gene match: 5. The chain's CDR3 is CASSLGQGPADTQYF. The CDR3 nucleotides are TGTGCCAGCAGTTTAGGACAGGGACCGGCAGATACGCAGTATTTT.

The V and J genes are TRBV24-1 and TRBJ2-3; 7 bases line up with TRBD1. After removal of 4 bases from V and 4 bases from J, the junction contained 4 bases not matched to a gene. The CDR3 extends over 14 amino acids. CDR1 is KGHDR and CDR2 is SFDVKD in the germline V gene. The CDR3 spells CATSERGTADTQYF. The CDR3 coding sequence is TGTGCCACCAGTGAAAGGGGGACAGCAGATACGCAGTATTTT.

This rearrangement joins TRBV5-1 to TRBJ1-1; no firm D call. CDR1 is SGHRS and CDR2 is YFSETQ in the germline V gene. This CDR3 region has 14 residues. V was cut by 5 bases and J by 5 bases, with 16 bases left in between. CDR3 loop: CASRPITGVTEAFF. DNA for the CDR3: TGCGCCAGCAGGCCAATTACCGGGGTTACTGAAGCTTTCTTT.

This sequence joins TRBV27 and TRBJ2-7; tentative D call: TRBD1 (6 bases). The CDR3 consists of 15 residues. V was clipped by 3 bases and J by 7 bases, with 19 bases between them. The germline V gene has CDR1 MNHEY and CDR2 SMNVEV (reference sequence). DNA of the CDR3: TGTGCCAGCAGTTTTGAAGGGGCGCCCGGACAGGAGCAGTACTTC. Amino acids: CASSFEGAPGQEQYF.

The J gene is TRBJ1-2, the V gene TRBV6-5, with D possibly TRBD1 on 6 matching bases. Germline CDR1 is MNHEY and CDR2 is SVGAGI. CDR3 length: 15 residues. With 4 bases removed from V and 8 bases from J, the gap between germline ends came to 20 bases. The CDR3 DNA reads as TGTGCCAGCAGTTCCCCTTCTTCTGGGGGCCGGGGCTACACCTTC. This gives the protein CASSSPSSGGRGYTF.